This TCR beta chain was sequenced in a study of human T cells and chemical hapten exposure. This CDR3 contains 16 residues. In germline, CDR1 is LNHDA, CDR2 SQIVND (reference sequence). The V gene lost 6 bases and the J gene lost 0 bases, with 17 bases spanning the gap. Whole-study findings and limits: Among TCRs, those above 1 in 1000 frequency were unaffected by DPC sensitization. Expanded TCRs clustered into significantly more large CDR3 similarity groups than controls, the analysis revealed.

Specified time point: pre-sensitization, week 0. Treatment reported: therapeutic diphenylcyclopropenone sensitization with weekly scalp DPC. This clonotype appeared a few times. No antigen is known for it. One entry per CDR3 protein, called by TCRdb with MiXCR from the RACE reads. The data hold around 350,000 distinct CDR3 sequences, with over 5% observed a single time. Sample: whole blood, taken in connection with sensitization to the hapten diphenylcyclopropenone (DPC). The clonotype originates from a woman between 18 and 29 years old with alopecia areata. Some clones in this sample may be carry-over from other donors' samples. V gene TRBV19 combines with J gene TRBJ1-2, with D maybe TRBD1 (5 bases). The CDR3 region is CASSLTGTVTNYGYTF. CDR3 in DNA: TGTGCCAGTAGCTTAACCGGGACGGTGACTAACTATGGCTACACCTTC. The full variable domain, in which reference TRBV19 and TRBJ1-2 provide the parts outside the CDR3, is DGGITQSPKYLFRKEGQNVTLSCEQNLNHDAMYWYRQDPGQGLRLIYYSQIVNDFQKGDIAEGYSVSREKKESFPLTVTSAQKNPTAFYLCASSLTGTVTNYGYTFGSGTRLTVV.